The sequence of this T cell receptor (beta chain) was determined in a study of identifying expanded T cells in peripheral blood. Collection occurred without any documented infections or immune events in donors. This clone turned up a few times. The antigen remains unidentified. Measured with immunoSEQ multiplex PCR; TCRdb has only the in-frame clones, and not every one. Among tens of thousands of clones listed, 70% to 90% were seen once. Study-level findings and limits: Clone count variance between roughly 2-week samples rose with total template count. Roughly 1.1 clones differed between technical replicates, versus approximately 17 and 20 over time.

This clonotype was sampled from a person aged 18 to 75 in good health. The sample taken for sequencing was blood.

CDR3 loop: CASTHNGDSPLHF. In nucleotides, the CDR3 is TGTGCCAGCACCCACAATGGGGATTCACCCCTCCACTTT. The chain joins TRBV6-5 to TRBJ1-6, with D unclear. The CDR3 runs 13 residues. Trimming took 7 bases from V and 8 from J, leaving 12 bases between them. Germline loops: CDR1 MNHEY, CDR2 SVGAGI.